A single sample is the source of the 2 T cell receptor beta chains below, sequenced in a study of shared clonotypes between healthy human individuals. Produced via immunoSEQ multiplex PCR; TCRdb's table is partial and in-frame only. The sample holds just over 2,000,000 clones, just under 95% seen once. Positively selected for CCR7, the CD45RO-negative cells used as naive CD8 cells excluded terminally differentiated effector memory CD45RA+ cells. The sequenced material came from naive CD8+ T cells sorted from blood. The receptors were sampled from a man aged 18 to 35 in good health.

The rearrangement links TRBV6-1 to TRBJ1-1; tentatively, D is TRBD1 (5 bases). Deletions cut 5 bases from V and 7 bases from J, with 14 bases between. The CDR3 is made up of 13 amino acids. CDR1 and CDR2 (germline): MNHNS, SASEGT. CDR3 in amino acids: CASSKTASFEAFF. CDR3 DNA sequence: TGTGCCAGCAGTAAGACAGCCTCTTTTGAAGCTTTCTTT.

This clone was counted a single time. The rearrangement links TRBV27 to TRBJ1-1, with a possible D match to TRBD1 (6 bases). This CDR3 has 14 amino acids. V was cut by 5 bases and J by 1 base, with 11 bases left in between. In germline, CDR1 is MNHEY, CDR2 SMNVEV (reference sequence). The chain's CDR3 is CASSHRQANTEAFF. The CDR3 DNA follows: TGTGCCAGCAGTCATAGACAGGCGAACACTGAAGCTTTCTTT.